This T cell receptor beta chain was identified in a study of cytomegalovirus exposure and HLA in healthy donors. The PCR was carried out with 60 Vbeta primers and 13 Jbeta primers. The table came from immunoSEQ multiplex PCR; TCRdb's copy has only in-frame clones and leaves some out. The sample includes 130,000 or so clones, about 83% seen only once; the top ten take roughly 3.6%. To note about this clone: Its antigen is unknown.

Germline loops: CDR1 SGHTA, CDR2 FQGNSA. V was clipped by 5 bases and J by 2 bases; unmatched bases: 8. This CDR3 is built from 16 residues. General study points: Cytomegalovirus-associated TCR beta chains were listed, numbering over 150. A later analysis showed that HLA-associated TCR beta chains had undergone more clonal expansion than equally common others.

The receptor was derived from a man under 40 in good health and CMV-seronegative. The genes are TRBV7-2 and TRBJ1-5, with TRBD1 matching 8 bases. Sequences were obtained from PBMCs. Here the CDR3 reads CASSQKTGVGNQPQHF. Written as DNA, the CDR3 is TGTGCCAGCAGCCAGAAGACAGGGGTAGGCAATCAGCCCCAGCATTTT.